This entry lists 30 T cell receptor beta chains sequenced from one sample in a study of cytomegalovirus exposure and HLA in healthy donors. In the PCR, 60 Vbeta and 13 Jbeta primers were used. Profiling relied on immunoSEQ multiplex PCR, and the TCRdb table lists in-frame clones only, not all of them. The table has some 200,000 clones, just over 75% seen once. Sequenced input: PBMCs. The origin of the receptors is a man aged 18 to 30 in good health and CMV-seronegative.

The rearrangement links TRBV7-2 to TRBJ2-5, with unresolved D. Germline CDR1 reads SGHTA; CDR2 reads FQGNSA. With 6 bases removed from V and 3 bases from J, the gap between germline ends came to 8 bases. This CDR3 is built from 12 residues. In nucleotides, the CDR3 is TGTGCCAGCAGGCGAGGCGAAGAGACCCAGTACTTC. Translation: CASRRGEETQYF.

This clone was detected only once. This rearrangement joins TRBV30 to TRBJ2-3; a possible D gene is TRBD2 (7 bases). The CDR3 totals 13 residues. The ends were cut back, 5 bases at V and 5 bases at J, with 14 bases in the middle. Looked up from germline, CDR1 is GTSNPN and CDR2 is SVGIG (reference sequence). The DNA for the CDR3 is TGTGCCTGGGGGAGGGGGAAGGGAGATACGCAGTATTTT. Its protein is CAWGRGKGDTQYF.

The chain is built from TRBV6-1 and TRBJ1-2; 7 nucleotides line up with TRBD1. This CDR3 comprises 15 residues. With 5 bases clipped from V and 4 bases from J, the junction kept 10 bases outside the gene matches. Per germline, CDR1 MNHNS and CDR2 SASEGT. The CDR3, as DNA: TGTGCCAGCAGTAAGGAGGGGGCGTTAACCTATGGCTACACCTTC. This encodes CASSKEGALTYGYTF.

The chain joins TRBV5-4 to TRBJ2-7, with 8 nucleotides matching TRBD1. The germline V gene has CDR1 SGHNT and CDR2 YYREEE (reference sequence). The CDR3 covers 16 residues. The V segment lost 4 bases and the J segment 2 bases; nucleotides outside the gene matches: 11. The CDR3 here is CASSRDRSGITYEQYF. CDR3 DNA: TGTGCCAGCAGCCGGGACAGGTCCGGTATAACCTACGAGCAGTACTTC.

The V call is TRBV19, the J call TRBJ1-4, with 8 bases that match TRBD1. This CDR3 has 13 residues. CDR1 is LNHDA, CDR2 SQIVND, per germline (reference sequence). V was clipped by 9 bases and J by 4 bases; unmatched bases: 4. CDR3 in amino acids: CARDRAFNEKLFF. In nucleotides, the CDR3 is TGTGCCAGGGACAGGGCCTTTAATGAAAAACTGTTTTTT.

The chain links TRBV27 to TRBJ2-3; no firm D call. Germline-derived CDR1 and CDR2 are MNHEY and SMNVEV (reference sequence). This CDR3 region has 14 residues. V shed 3 bases and J shed 2 bases, with 9 bases lying between them. CDR3 in amino acids: CASSFAGFTDTQYF. CDR3 sequence (DNA): TGTGCCAGCAGTTTCGCAGGCTTCACAGATACGCAGTATTTT.

The table lists this clone with a few counts. The chain is built from TRBV7-9 and TRBJ2-7; 9 bases line up with TRBD1. The CDR3 is 15 residues long. After removal of 4 bases from V and 12 bases from J, the junction contained 16 bases not matched to a gene. Looked up from germline, CDR1 is SEHNR and CDR2 is FQNEAQ (reference sequence). The CDR3 DNA reads TGTGCCAGCAGCTCCGGGACAGGGTGGATCCACGAAAGGTACTTC. Translating it yields CASSSGTGWIHERYF.

The rearrangement joins TRBV30 to TRBJ2-1; weak D call: TRBD2 (5 bases). CDR1 GTSNPN and CDR2 SVGIG come from the germline V gene (reference sequence). The CDR3 length is 15 residues. Deletions cut 0 bases from V and 0 bases from J, with 9 bases between. CDR3 loop: CAWSVQSGSYNEQFF. CDR3 DNA: TGTGCCTGGAGTGTACAAAGCGGCTCCTACAATGAGCAGTTCTTC.

The CDR3 reads CATGLRTGDTGELFF. In nucleotides, the CDR3 is TGTGCCACCGGATTGAGGACAGGGGACACCGGGGAGCTGTTTTTT. The V call is TRBV7-8, the J call TRBJ2-2; TRBD1 matches at 9 bases. Germline V gene data show CDR1 as SGHVS and CDR2 as FQNEAQ. CDR3 length: 15 amino acids. The V segment lost 10 bases and the J segment 3 bases; nucleotides outside the gene matches: 9.

Of note for this clone: The sample contains more than one DNA sequence encoding this CDR3. The rearrangement joins TRBV5-4 to TRBJ1-1; TRBD1 matches 7 bases. V was pared by 3 bases and J by 2 bases, with 1 base of the junction left unmatched. The germline gives CDR1 SGHNT, CDR2 YYREEE (reference sequence). The CDR3 contains 13 residues. The CDR3 bases are TGTGCCAGCAGCTGGGACAGAAACACTGAAGCTTTCTTT. Residues: CASSWDRNTEAFF.

The chain couples TRBV7-3 to TRBJ2-7; possibly TRBD1 for D (5 bases). Germline assignment: CDR1 SGHTA and CDR2 FQGTGA. The CDR3 is 14 residues long. The V end was cut by 1 base, the J end by 2 bases, with 9 bases between. The CDR3 region is CASSLNGATYEQYF. The CDR3 DNA reads as TGTGCCAGCAGCTTAAATGGGGCGACCTACGAGCAGTACTTC.

The V and J genes are TRBV29-1 and TRBJ1-1, with no clear D. This CDR3 is built from 13 residues. Trimming left V 6 bases short and J 1 base short, with 12 bases between. Per germline, CDR1 SQVTM and CDR2 ANQGSEA. The CDR3 loop is CSVREAGNTEAFF. CDR3 nucleotides: TGCAGCGTCCGGGAGGCGGGGAACACTGAAGCTTTCTTT.

The rearrangement joins TRBV5-1 to TRBJ2-1; 7 positions match TRBD2. The CDR3 spans 15 residues. Germline values: CDR1 SGHRS, CDR2 YFSETQ. Losses at the gene ends were 4 bases for V and 5 bases for J; bases not matched to a gene: 9. In DNA form, the CDR3 reads TGCGCCAGCAGCCAAACACCGGGACTAAACAATGAGCAGTTCTTC. As protein: CASSQTPGLNNEQFF.

The gene calls are TRBV18 and TRBJ2-1; 12 nucleotides match TRBD1. Looked up from germline, CDR1 is KGHSH and CDR2 is LQKENI. The V segment lost 3 bases and the J segment 10 bases; nucleotides outside the gene matches: 7. This CDR3 has 15 amino acids. CDR3 loop: CASSPAGQGAGEQFF. CDR3 DNA: TGTGCCAGCTCACCGGCGGGACAGGGGGCAGGGGAGCAGTTCTTC.

This chain connects TRBV6-5 to TRBJ2-1, with D possibly being TRBD2 (6 bases). Germline V CDR1 and CDR2: MNHEY, SVGAGI. Trimming shortened V by 2 bases and J by 5 bases, and 10 bases separated the two germline ends. The CDR3 is made up of 14 amino acids. CDR3 in amino acids: CASSYMGLDNEQFF. As DNA, the CDR3 is TGTGCCAGCAGTTACATGGGACTTGACAATGAGCAGTTCTTC.

The gene calls are TRBV19 and TRBJ2-1, with no clear D. Germline lookup yields CDR1 LNHDA and CDR2 SQIVND (reference sequence). Trimming pared 1 base from V and 6 bases from J, leaving 13 bases between. CDR3 size: 15 residues. CDR3 DNA sequence: TGTGCCAGTAGTATAGTTGAGCTAGGTGTCAATGAGCAGTTCTTC. Its translation is CASSIVELGVNEQFF.

The gene calls are TRBV27 and TRBJ1-1, with 12 nucleotides matching TRBD1. This CDR3 has 14 amino acids. CDR1 is MNHEY, CDR2 SMNVEV, per germline (reference sequence). The CDR3 protein is CAPGDRGRNTEAFF. The CDR3 DNA reads TGTGCTCCAGGGGACAGGGGGCGTAACACTGAAGCTTTCTTT.

This clone was detected a few times. The chain is built from TRBV18 and TRBJ1-6; perhaps TRBD1 as D (5 bases). Germline V lookup: CDR1 KGHSH, CDR2 LQKENI. Trimming took off 2 bases at V and 7 bases at J, with 18 bases between the two ends. The length of the CDR3 is 17 residues. CDR3 protein: CASSPEGSGGTNSPLHF. Here the CDR3 DNA reads TGTGCCAGCTCACCAGAGGGCAGCGGAGGGACGAATTCACCCCTCCACTTT.

V gene TRBV7-2 combines with J gene TRBJ2-3, with D unclear. CDR1 SGHTA and CDR2 FQGNSA come from the germline V gene. This CDR3 is 13 amino acids long. Trimming left V 2 bases short and J 2 bases short, with 5 bases between. CDR3 in DNA: TGTGCCAGCAGCTTATTCCTCACAGATACGCAGTATTTT. It yields the protein CASSLFLTDTQYF.

Comments on this clone: An end of the junction differs from the germline gene, which may be a read error. This chain joins TRBV30 and TRBJ2-7; perhaps TRBD1 as D (6 bases). CDR3 size: 16 residues. Germline V gives CDR1 GTSNPN, CDR2 SVGIG (reference sequence). The CDR3 DNA is TGTGCCTGGAGTGTCCCGACAGGTCAGGGAGTCAAGTTGGCTCGCTTC. Its protein is CAWSVPTGQGVKLARF.

V gene TRBV5-1 combines with J gene TRBJ2-5, with TRBD2 identical over 7 bases. With the DNA end fitting TRBJ2-7 better, the J assignment may be wrong. The CDR3 has 15 amino acids. Germline CDR1 reads SGHRS; CDR2 reads YFSETQ. CDR3 sequence reads: CASSLVGGSLYEQYF. CDR3 DNA: TGCGCCAGCAGCTTGGTGGGCGGGAGCCTTTACGAGCAGTACTTC.

This clone has a handful of counts. The DNA of the CDR3 is TGCGCCAGCAGCTTGCAGGATCCGAACACCGGGGAGCTGTTTTTT. Its protein is CASSLQDPNTGELFF. The V gene is TRBV5-1, the J gene TRBJ2-2; D gene unclear. The length of the CDR3 is 15 residues. The V end was cut by 1 base, the J end by 0 bases, with 7 bases between. The germline CDR1 and CDR2 sequences are SGHRS and YFSETQ.

This clone was seen a few times. For the CDR3, the DNA is TGTGCCAGCGGGGACACAATGTACCAAGAGACCCAGTACTTC. It specifies CASGDTMYQETQYF. The rearrangement links TRBV28 to TRBJ2-5, with D perhaps TRBD1 (6 bases). Germline CDR1 and CDR2: MDHEN and SYDVKM. The CDR3 runs to 14 residues. With 8 bases removed from V and 0 bases from J, the gap between germline ends came to 13 bases.

This chain joins TRBV5-1 and TRBJ1-5, with 9 bases that match TRBD1. J was trimmed by 2 bases and V by 1 base; bases with no gene match: 1. Germline lookup yields CDR1 SGHRS and CDR2 YFSETQ. This CDR3 has 15 residues. CDR3 protein: CASSLTGGRNQPQHF. CDR3 DNA: TGCGCCAGCAGCTTGACAGGGGGCCGCAATCAGCCCCAGCATTTT.

This clone was counted only a few times. The V gene is TRBV2, the J gene TRBJ1-2; tentatively, D is TRBD1 (5 bases). V lost 2 bases and J 6 bases, leaving 10 bases between the germline ends. CDR1 is SNHLY and CDR2 is FYNNEI in the germline V gene. The CDR3 is 13 amino acids. The CDR3 sequence is CASSERRVDGYTF. In nucleotides, the CDR3 is TGTGCCAGCAGTGAACGCAGGGTGGATGGCTACACCTTC.

The chain couples TRBV7-9 to TRBJ2-2, with 11 bases aligning to TRBD2. With 8 bases clipped from V and 7 bases from J, the junction kept 15 bases outside the gene matches. Per germline, CDR1 SEHNR and CDR2 FQNEAQ (reference sequence). The CDR3 runs 17 residues. In DNA, the CDR3 is TGTGCCAGCCGCCAACTAGCGGGAGTCAGATATAGCGGGGAGCTGTTTTTT. This codes for CASRQLAGVRYSGELFF.

The CDR3 region has the DNA TGTGCCAGCAGCCAGGGGACGACAGGGGACCCCGGGGAGCTGTTTTTT. It specifies CASSQGTTGDPGELFF. The V call is TRBV4-2, the J call TRBJ2-2; 8 positions agree with TRBD1. CDR1 and CDR2 (germline): LGHNA, YNFKEQ. V lost 3 bases, J lost 6 bases, and 9 bases stayed unmatched. There are 16 residues in the CDR3.

V and J are TRBV2 and TRBJ2-5; tentatively, D is TRBD1 (6 bases). Germline values: CDR1 SNHLY, CDR2 FYNNEI. This CDR3 is 12 amino acids long. V was cut by 4 bases and J by 5 bases, with 8 bases left in between. The CDR3 DNA is TGTGCCAGCAGTGGGGACACCGAGACCCAGTACTTC. It codes for CASSGDTETQYF.

This clone came up a few times. The chain carries TRBV7-9 and TRBJ2-7; D unclear. Trimming took off 5 bases at V and 1 base at J, with 12 bases between the two ends. CDR1 and CDR2 from the germline V gene are SEHNR and FQNEAQ (reference sequence). CDR3 length: 14 amino acids. CDR3 sequence reads: CASSPLGRSYEQYF. For the CDR3, the DNA is TGTGCCAGCAGCCCCCTTGGCAGGTCCTACGAGCAGTACTTC.

The chain is built from TRBV19 and TRBJ1-5; the match to TRBD1 covers 10 bases. The CDR3 covers 15 residues. Germline CDR1 LNHDA, CDR2 SQIVND (reference sequence). Trimming took 5 bases from V and 4 from J; bases not matched to a gene: 5. CDR3 region: CASSSDRGTNQPQHF. DNA of the CDR3: TGTGCCAGTAGTTCGGACAGGGGGACGAATCAGCCCCAGCATTTT.